The source of this T cell receptor beta chain is a study of regulatory T cells in long-lasting Graves disease. Both iRepertoire HTBI primers and Arm-PCR of CDR3 regions were used to build the TCR beta libraries. Methods used by the authors: Identified segments across samples numbered some 62 TRBV and more than 11 TRBJ. One entry per CDR3 protein, called by TCRdb with MiXCR from the multiplex PCR reads. These V and J calls are TCRdb output, not the study's own analysis. The table includes about 430,000 distinct CDR3 sequences, around 20% detected once. Documented time point: persistent/refractory GD, antithyroid drugs over 5 years with positive TRAb. Isolated PBMC RNA provided the starting material for the TCR library. About 9.2 milliliters of peripheral blood were taken and placed in EDTA tubes. Many counts were recorded for this clonotype. The antigen remains undetermined. Study-wide points: TRBV28, TRBJ1-2 and TRBJ2-5 were favored in persistent disease. Having few samples may have compromised the accuracy.

Per germline, CDR1 MNHEY and CDR2 SMNVEV (reference sequence). This CDR3 contains 15 residues. The V and J ends lost 5 bases and 3 bases, in that order; junction bases with no gene match: 4. This specimen consisted of peripheral blood mononuclear cells (PBMCs), obtained when the disease was refractory, from a patient treated with antithyroid drugs. The sequence derives from a female donor with Graves disease. The chain joins TRBV27 to TRBJ2-1; 10 bases line up with TRBD2. This CDR3 reads CASSPGTSVYNEQFF. The CDR3 DNA sequence: TGTGCCAGCAGTCCGGGGACTAGCGTCTACAATGAGCAGTTCTTC.